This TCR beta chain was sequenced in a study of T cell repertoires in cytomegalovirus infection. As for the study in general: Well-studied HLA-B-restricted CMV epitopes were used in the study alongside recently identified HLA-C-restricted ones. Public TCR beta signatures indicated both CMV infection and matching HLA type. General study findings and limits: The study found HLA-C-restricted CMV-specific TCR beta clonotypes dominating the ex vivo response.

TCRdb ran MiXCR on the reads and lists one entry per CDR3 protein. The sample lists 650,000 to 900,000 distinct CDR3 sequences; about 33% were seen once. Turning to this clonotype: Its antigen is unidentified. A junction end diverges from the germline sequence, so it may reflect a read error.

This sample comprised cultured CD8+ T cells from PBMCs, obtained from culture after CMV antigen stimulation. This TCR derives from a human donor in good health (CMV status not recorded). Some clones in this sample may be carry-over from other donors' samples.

The CDR3 nucleotides read TGTGCCAGCACCGTTGCTGGGGCCAACGTCCGGACTTTC. This encodes CASTVAGANVRTF. The chain employs TRBV7-8 and TRBJ2-6; possibly TRBD1 for D (5 bases). The CDR3 covers 13 residues. Germline loops: CDR1 SGHVS, CDR2 FQNEAQ.